One and the same sample provided the 8 T cell receptor beta chains below, sequenced in a study of CD8+CD57+ T cells in acquired aplastic anemia. Genomic DNA provided the template from which TCR beta VDJ and CDR3 profiles were obtained. TCRdb redid the calling of the reads with MiXCR, one entry per CDR3 protein. In the table there are 250,000 to 300,000 distinct CDR3 sequences, 56% of which are singletons. The sample was sorted CD4+, CD8+, or CD8+CD57+ T cells (not recorded which) from PBMCs. The receptor set was obtained from a human donor with severe aplastic anemia or a healthy control (not recorded which).

The rearrangement links TRBV7-6 to TRBJ2-3, with D perhaps TRBD2 (6 bases). Germline assignment: CDR1 SGHVS and CDR2 FNYEAQ. Trimming left V 5 bases short and J 1 base short, with 16 bases between. This CDR3 has 16 amino acids. The CDR3 loop reads CASSMAGAGRTDTQYF. Here the CDR3 DNA reads TGTGCCAGCAGCATGGCCGGGGCGGGACGCACAGATACGCAGTATTTT. The full variable domain, its missing parts supplied by reference TRBV7-6 and TRBJ2-3, is GAGVSQSPRYKVTKRGQDVALRCDPISGHVSLYWYRQALGQGPEFLTYFNYEAQQDKSGLPNDRFSAERPEGSISTLTIQRTEQRDSAMYRCASSMAGAGRTDTQYFGPGTRLTVL.

J is TRBJ2-7 and V is TRBV7-8, with TRBD1 matching 9 bases. The J segment lost 6 bases and the V segment lost 5 bases, leaving 5 bases of the junction unmatched. This CDR3 spans 13 amino acids. The germline V gene encodes CDR1 SGHVS and CDR2 FQNEAQ. The CDR3 spells CASSGQGTLEQYF. The CDR3 DNA sequence: TGTGCCAGCAGCGGACAGGGGACACTCGAGCAGTACTTC.

This clonotype has just one count. The rearrangement joins TRBV25-1 to TRBJ2-7, with D unclear. The CDR3 totals 13 residues. V was clipped by 0 bases and J by 3 bases, with 6 bases between them. Germline-derived CDR1 and CDR2 are MGHDK and SYGVNS. This CDR3 is CASSEYTGYEQYF. The CDR3 coding sequence is TGTGCCAGCAGTGAATATACCGGCTACGAGCAGTACTTC.

The chain employs TRBV11-2 and TRBJ2-4; 7 nucleotides match TRBD2. Per germline, CDR1 SGHAT and CDR2 FQNNGV. V trimming: 1 base; J trimming: 7 bases; junction bases outside the gene matches: 10. The CDR3 loop spans 16 amino acids. Here the CDR3 reads CASSLAAGGGRNIQYF. CDR3 nucleotides: TGTGCCAGCAGCTTAGCCGCTGGCGGGGGTAGGAACATTCAGTACTTC.

This clonotype was found many times. The chain recombines TRBV2 with TRBJ2-1; D gene ambiguous. The germline gives CDR1 SNHLY, CDR2 FYNNEI. Trimming cost V 3 bases and J 8 bases, with 17 bases left between them. CDR3 length: 15 residues. Here the CDR3 reads CASSEGTTPLDEQFF. CDR3 DNA sequence: TGTGCCAGCAGTGAGGGAACTACCCCTCTAGATGAGCAGTTCTTC. The full variable domain, rest sourced from reference TRBV2 and TRBJ2-1, is EPEVTQTPSHQVTQMGQEVILRCVPISNHLYFYWYRQILGQKVEFLVSFYNNEISEKSEIFDDQFSVERPDGSNFTLKIRSTKLEDSAMYFCASSEGTTPLDEQFFGPGTRLTVL.

This sequence joins TRBV7-8 and TRBJ2-1, with D maybe TRBD1 (6 bases). CDR1 is SGHVS and CDR2 is FQNEAQ in the germline V gene. The CDR3 extends over 14 amino acids. Trimming pared 5 bases from V and 2 bases from J, leaving 10 bases between. The CDR3 nucleotides are TGTGCCAGCAGCAGCAGGACAGCCTACAATGAGCAGTTCTTC. Amino acids: CASSSRTAYNEQFF.

This clonotype occurred many times. J is TRBJ2-7 and V is TRBV30; 10 bases map to TRBD2. The junction had 7 bases not matched to a gene; V was cut back by 2 bases and J by 6 bases. The CDR3 is 14 residues long. Germline-derived CDR1 and CDR2 are GTSNPN and SVGIG (reference sequence). CDR3 in DNA: TGTGCCTGGAGTACCCTAGCGGGGGTCGCCGAGCAGTACTTC. Its translation: CAWSTLAGVAEQYF.

There are many counts of this clonotype. V gene TRBV15 combines with J gene TRBJ1-4, with 8 bases aligning to TRBD1. CDR1 LNHNV and CDR2 YYDKDF come from the germline V gene (reference sequence). The V segment lost 3 bases and the J segment 4 bases; nucleotides outside the gene matches: 4. This CDR3 comprises 15 residues. CDR3 amino acids: CATSRTGDYNEKLFF. The CDR3 DNA reads TGTGCCACCAGCAGGACAGGGGATTATAATGAAAAACTGTTTTTT.